A single sample gave rise to the 14 T cell receptor beta chains below, sequenced in a study of control samples from healthy donors and cancer patients. The method was immunoSEQ multiplex PCR; TCRdb's version includes in-frame clones alone and lacks a portion of them. The table lists about 140,000 clones, just under 95% of them singletons, with 11% in the top ten. The specimen was blood. The receptor source for this set is a man in his thirties or forties in good health.

This chain links TRBV11-3 with TRBJ2-3; D unclear. Germline values: CDR1 SGHNT, CDR2 YENEEA. The V gene lost 6 bases and the J gene lost 5 bases, with 6 bases spanning the gap. There are 11 residues in the CDR3. CDR3 in amino acids: CASSKEDTQYF. The CDR3 DNA follows: TGTGCCAGCAGTAAGGAAGATACGCAGTATTTT.

The chain is built from TRBV6-2 or TRBV6-3 and TRBJ2-1; possibly TRBD1 or TRBD2 for D (5 bases each). Deletions cut 6 bases from V and 7 bases from J, with 19 bases between. The CDR3 sequence is 15 residues long. Germline CDR1 MNHEY, CDR2 SVGEGT. CDR3 DNA sequence: TGTGCCAGCAGCCCCGGGCCCAACGAGGGGAATGAGCAGTTCTTC. As protein: CASSPGPNEGNEQFF.

The gene calls are TRBV11-2 and TRBJ1-6; 8 nucleotides line up with TRBD1. This CDR3 spans 15 amino acids. CDR1 and CDR2 (germline): SGHAT, FQNNGV. The ends lost 2 bases at V and 7 bases at J; junction bases unmatched: 4. Here the CDR3 DNA reads TGTGCCAGCAGCTTACGCGGACAGGGAAATTCACCCCTCCACTTT. Protein sequence: CASSLRGQGNSPLHF.

The chain carries TRBV7-9 and TRBJ2-7; D is ambiguous. Germline loops: CDR1 SEHNR, CDR2 FQNEAQ (reference sequence). V gave up 5 bases and J gave up 6 bases, with 11 bases separating them. This CDR3 is built from 12 residues. The CDR3 DNA reads TGTGCCAGCAGCCTCGTAGTAGGCGAGCAGTACTTC. As protein: CASSLVVGEQYF. The variable domain in full, completed from reference TRBV7-9 and TRBJ2-7, reads DTGVSQNPRHKITKRGQNVTFRCDPISEHNRLYWYRQTLGQGPEFLTYFQNEAQLEKSRLLSDRFSAERPKGSFSTLEIQRTEQGDSAMYLCASSLVVGEQYFGPGTRLTVT.

This chain links TRBV4-3 with TRBJ2-1; 14 bases line up with TRBD2. This CDR3 region has 16 residues. Losses at the gene ends were 1 base for V and 8 bases for J; bases not matched to a gene: 4. In germline, CDR1 is LGHNA, CDR2 YSLEER. Here the CDR3 reads CASSQGTSGRIYEQFF. The CDR3, as DNA: TGCGCCAGCAGCCAAGGGACTAGCGGGAGGATTTATGAGCAGTTCTTC.

The rearrangement links TRBV18 to TRBJ2-3; D remains ambiguous. In germline, CDR1 is KGHSH, CDR2 LQKENI. The ends were cut back, 3 bases at V and 2 bases at J, with 18 bases in the middle. This CDR3 comprises 17 residues. The CDR3 DNA is TGTGCCAGCTCACCTAGCAAGGCCGGAACAGACACAGATACGCAGTATTTT. Its protein product is CASSPSKAGTDTDTQYF.

The rearrangement links TRBV6-2 or TRBV6-3 to TRBJ2-1; TRBD1 agrees at 8 bases. CDR1 is MNHEY, CDR2 SVGEGT, per germline. The trim removed 5 bases at V and 4 bases at J, leaving 10 bases unmatched. This CDR3 has 16 residues. CDR3 sequence (DNA): TGTGCCAGCAGTCCCCTCGACAGGGGAGGATACAATGAGCAGTTCTTC. It codes for CASSPLDRGGYNEQFF.

The chain uses TRBV13 and TRBJ1-2, with D tentatively TRBD1 (6 bases). Germline-derived CDR1 and CDR2 are PRHDT and FYEKMQ (reference sequence). V dropped 6 bases and J dropped 8 bases, with 16 bases sitting between them. CDR3 length: 13 amino acids. The CDR3 coding sequence is TGTGCCAGCAGTCAAAACAGGGAGTGGGGCTACACCTTC. It is translated as CASSQNREWGYTF. The complete variable domain, with remaining parts taken from reference TRBV13 and TRBJ1-2, reads AAGVIQSPRHLIKEKRETATLKCYPIPRHDTVYWYQQGPGQDPQFLISFYEKMQSDKGSIPDRFSAQQFSDYHSELNMSSLELGDSALYFCASSQNREWGYTFGSGTRLTVV.

The chain carries TRBV12-3 or TRBV12-4 and TRBJ1-1; D unresolved. The CDR3 covers 12 residues. Trimming took off 5 bases at V and 7 bases at J, with 11 bases between the two ends. CDR3 bases: TGTGCCAGCAGTCCCGCGGCTATTGAAGCTTTCTTT. Protein product: CASSPAAIEAFF.

This rearrangement joins TRBV29-1 to TRBJ1-2; D unresolved. The CDR3 spans 12 residues. V lost 3 bases, J lost 1 base, and 6 bases lay in between. From germline, CDR1 is SQVTM and CDR2 ANQGSEA. As DNA, the CDR3 is TGCAGCGTTGAGACTAGTAACTATGGCTACACCTTC. This sequence encodes CSVETSNYGYTF. The full variable domain, completed using reference TRBV29-1 and TRBJ1-2, is SAVISQKPSRDICQRGTSLTIQCQVDSQVTMMFWYRQQPGQSLTLIATANQGSEATYESGFVIDKFPISRPNLTFSTLTVSNMSPEDSSIYLCSVETSNYGYTFGSGTRLTVV.

With respect to this clone: The sample contains more than one DNA sequence encoding this CDR3. V and J are TRBV2 and TRBJ1-2, with D unresolved. Germline CDR1 reads SNHLY; CDR2 reads FYNNEI. CDR3 size: 13 residues. V lost 1 base, J lost 4 bases, and 7 bases lay in between. CDR3 amino acids: CASSEDRSYGYTF. CDR3 coding DNA: TGTGCCAGCAGTGAAGATAGAAGCTATGGCTACACCTTC.

The chain carries TRBV15 and TRBJ2-2; D is perhaps TRBD2 (5 bases). The CDR3 runs 14 residues. V was trimmed by 2 bases and J by 6 bases, leaving 10 bases between them. Per the germline V gene, CDR1 is LNHNV and CDR2 is YYDKDF (reference sequence). CDR3 bases: TGTGCCACCAGCAGACATGAGGAGGCCGGGGAGCTGTTTTTT. Its protein product is CATSRHEEAGELFF. The variable domain in full, completed from reference TRBV15 and TRBJ2-2, reads DAMVIQNPRYQVTQFGKPVTLSCSQTLNHNVMYWYQQKSSQAPKLLFHYYDKDFNNEADTPDNFQSRRPNTSFCFLDIRSPGLGDTAMYLCATSRHEEAGELFFGEGSRLTVL.

The chain combines TRBV30 with TRBJ1-5; D remains ambiguous. Germline loops: CDR1 GTSNPN, CDR2 SVGIG (reference sequence). V lost 1 base and J lost 3, with 7 bases in between. CDR3 length: 13 amino acids. The CDR3 protein is CAWSAYYNQPQHF. In nucleotides, the CDR3 is TGTGCCTGGAGTGCGTATTACAATCAGCCCCAGCATTTT.

This chain connects TRBV6-5 to TRBJ1-2; 9 bases map to TRBD1. This CDR3 is built from 15 residues. Germline V gene data show CDR1 as MNHEY and CDR2 as SVGAGI. The V segment lost 1 base and the J segment 10 bases; nucleotides outside the gene matches: 10. The CDR3 DNA follows: TGTGCCAGCAGTTACTTAACAGGGGGCGGGGTAGACTACACCTTC. Protein: CASSYLTGGGVDYTF.